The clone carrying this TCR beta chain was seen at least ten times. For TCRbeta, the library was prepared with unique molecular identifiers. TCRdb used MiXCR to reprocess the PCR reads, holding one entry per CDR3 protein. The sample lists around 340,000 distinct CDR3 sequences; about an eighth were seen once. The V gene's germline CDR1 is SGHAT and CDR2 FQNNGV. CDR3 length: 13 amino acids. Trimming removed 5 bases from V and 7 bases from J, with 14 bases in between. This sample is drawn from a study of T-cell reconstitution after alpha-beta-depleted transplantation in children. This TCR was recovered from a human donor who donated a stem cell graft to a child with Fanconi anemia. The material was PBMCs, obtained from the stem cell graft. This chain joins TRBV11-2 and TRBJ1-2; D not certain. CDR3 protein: CASSPFAWPGYTF. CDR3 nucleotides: TGTGCCAGCAGCCCATTTGCGTGGCCTGGCTACACCTTC.